These 7 T cell receptor beta chains share one sample of origin, sequenced in a study of cytomegalovirus exposure and HLA in healthy donors (dated by TCRdb to the late 2010s). The library came from the immunoSEQ multiplex PCR assay. For the multiplex PCR, a mixture combining 60 forward primers for TCR Vbeta segments and 13 reverse primers for TCR Jbeta segments was used. The table comes from immuneACCESS by way of TCRdb, which keeps in-frame sequences with V and J called. Part of the clones is missing from these tables; in studies checked, under half for an unresolved V gene and the rest for unknown reasons. This sample's listing comprises more than 130,000 clones. The ten biggest clones cover 2.7% of the sample. What was sequenced was PBMCs. Receptors originate from a man aged 35-49 years in good health and CMV-seronegative.

The rearrangement joins TRBV20-1 to TRBJ2-3, with D unresolved. Trimming stripped 5 bases from V and 6 bases from J, with 9 bases between. The germline gives CDR1 DFQATT, CDR2 SNEGSKA (reference sequence). CDR3 size: 11 residues. The CDR3 sequence is CSAYAYDTQYF. As DNA, the CDR3 is TGCAGTGCTTACGCGTACGATACGCAGTATTTT.

This sequence joins TRBV5-6 and TRBJ1-1; TRBD1 might be the D (5 bases). V gave up 0 bases and J gave up 3 bases, with 9 bases separating them. CDR1 and CDR2 (germline): SGHDT, YYEEEE. The CDR3 is made up of 14 amino acids. The DNA for the CDR3 is TGTGCCAGCAGCTTGGCCTGGGGGGACACTGAAGCTTTCTTT. Translating gives CASSLAWGDTEAFF.

The chain has TRBV9 and TRBJ2-2; TRBD1 might be the D (7 bases). Trimming pared 4 bases from V and 10 bases from J, leaving 11 bases between. The CDR3 runs to 12 residues. In germline, CDR1 is SGDLS, CDR2 YYNGEE. The CDR3 bases are TGTGCCAGCAGCCCAGGGGGGTCGGAGCTGTTTTTT. Translation gives CASSPGGSELFF.

The chain recombines TRBV19 with TRBJ1-3; D uncertain. There are 13 residues in the CDR3. The V gene's germline CDR1 is LNHDA and CDR2 SQIVND (reference sequence). V dropped 8 bases and J dropped 1 base, with 9 bases sitting between them. CDR3 region: CASEGLSGNTIYF. Written as DNA, the CDR3 is TGTGCCAGTGAGGGTTTGTCTGGAAACACCATATATTTT.

The chain links TRBV9 to TRBJ1-2; possibly TRBD1 for D (6 bases). The CDR3 has 15 residues. V was clipped by 4 bases and J by 0 bases, with 13 bases between them. The V gene's germline CDR1 is SGDLS and CDR2 YYNGEE. The CDR3 region has the DNA TGTGCCAGCAGCCCAGATGAGGGGGCTAACTATGGCTACACCTTC. Translating it yields CASSPDEGANYGYTF.

The chain uses TRBV7-3 and TRBJ2-6, with TRBD1 identical over 12 bases. Germline CDR1 SGHTA, CDR2 FQGTGA. V trimming: 3 bases; J trimming: 3 bases; junction bases outside the gene matches: 12. This CDR3 spans 20 amino acids. In DNA form, the CDR3 reads TGTGCCAGCAGCTTTGCAAACCGGGACAGGGGGCAGGTTGGGGCCAACGTCCTGACTTTC. Residues: CASSFANRDRGQVGANVLTF. Variable domain in full (rest from reference TRBV7-3 and TRBJ2-6): GAGVSQTPSNKVTEKGKYVELRCDPISGHTALYWYRQSLGQGPEFLIYFQGTGAADDSGLPNDRFFAVRPEGSVSTLKIQRTERGDSAVYLCASSFANRDRGQVGANVLTFGAGSRLTVL.

This sequence joins TRBV7-8 and TRBJ1-5; the match to TRBD1 covers 9 bases. The ends lost 1 base at V and 6 bases at J; junction bases unmatched: 4. The CDR3 length is 15 residues. Germline loops: CDR1 SGHVS, CDR2 FQNEAQ. The CDR3 loop reads CASSLGTGDLQPQHF. CDR3 in DNA: TGTGCCAGCAGCTTAGGGACAGGGGATCTTCAGCCCCAGCATTTT. The full variable domain, its missing parts supplied by reference TRBV7-8 and TRBJ1-5, is GAGVSQSPRYKVAKRGQDVALRCDPISGHVSLFWYQQALGQGPEFLTYFQNEAQLDKSGLPSDRFFAERPEGSVSTLKIQRTQQEDSAVYLCASSLGTGDLQPQHFGDGTRLSIL.